This TCR beta chain emerged from a study of cytomegalovirus exposure and HLA in healthy donors. PCR primers comprised 60 Vbeta and 13 Jbeta primers. Generated by immunoSEQ multiplex PCR, the TCRdb table keeps only in-frame clones and is missing some. The data hold hundreds of thousands of clones, with more than 60% observed a single time. About this clone itself: Its antigen is as yet unknown.

V was clipped by 7 bases and J by 5 bases; unmatched bases: 18. The CDR3 spans 18 residues. CDR1 and CDR2 from the germline V gene are SNHLY and FYNNEI. Study-wide results and caveats: The authors excluded some V segments, including TRBV6-2 and TRBV6-3, as indistinguishable. Donor immune exposure was known only as CMV serostatus.

Sequenced: PBMCs. The receptor comes from a woman under 40 in good health and CMV-seronegative. The chain has TRBV2 and TRBJ2-1; 9 bases align to TRBD2. The CDR3 loop reads CASIISLAGWGTDNEQFF. CDR3 bases: TGTGCCAGCATCATCAGTCTAGCGGGGTGGGGGACGGACAATGAGCAGTTCTTC.